The clone carrying this T cell receptor (beta chain) was seen many times. The target antigen is unknown. This entry is derived from a study of spatial heterogeneity in lung cancer. As for the study in general: In the raw reads, each unique TCR and UMI combination was present more than ten times on average.

The study's findings and limits: Expanded tumor TCRs that were ubiquitous appeared in blood more at resection than follow-up.

J gave up 0 bases and V 1 base, and 2 bases lay outside the gene matches. The CDR3 totals 15 residues. Germline CDR1 is SEHNR and CDR2 is FQNEAQ (reference sequence). TCRdb ran MiXCR on the 5' RACE reads and lists one entry per CDR3 protein. The table has about 95,000 distinct CDR3 sequences, approximately 8.6% seen once. Sample time point: sample taken at primary tumor resection. Sequencing covered unsorted whole RNA taken from tumor, nontumor lung or frozen PBMC. Untreated early-stage non-small cell lung cancer patients, roughly 75 in total, were the donors. This clonotype originated in a male donor with early-stage non-small cell lung cancer. The chain links TRBV7-9 to TRBJ1-2; 7 bases match TRBD1. The sequences come from PBMCs, collected at surgery. The chain's CDR3 is CASSLVGTANYGYTF. DNA of the CDR3: TGTGCCAGCAGCTTAGTTGGGACAGCTAACTATGGCTACACCTTC.